The source of this T cell receptor (beta chain) is a study of Graves' ophthalmopathy and Graves' hyperthyroidism. The table lists this clonotype with a few counts. RNA transcripts were the source from which TCR beta CDR3 regions were amplified. A first-round RT-PCR used HTBI primers, followed by a second-round multiplex PCR. One entry per CDR3 protein, called by TCRdb with MiXCR from the multiplex PCR reads. The sample shows a few hundred thousand distinct CDR3 sequences, roughly 21% of them seen only once. Trimming pared 3 bases from V and 1 base from J, leaving 12 bases between. This CDR3 has 15 amino acids. The germline gives CDR1 MDHEN, CDR2 SYDVKM.

The chain combines TRBV28 with TRBJ1-1; tentative D call: TRBD1 (5 bases). The receptor's source is a woman in her late teens or twenties with stable Graves' hyperthyroidism. The sequencing sample was made of peripheral blood. CDR3 bases: TGTGCCAGCAGTTTTTCTCTCGGGGGGAACACTGAAGCTTTCTTT. Amino acids: CASSFSLGGNTEAFF.